The 13 T cell receptor beta chains given below trace back to one sample, sequenced in a study of human T cells and chemical hapten exposure (dated by TCRdb to the early 2020s). Receptor libraries were prepared by RACE. The sequencing machine was a NextSeq 500. TCRdb applied fastp at Q25 and MiXCR to the public reads, then kept only in-frame beta chains. Records with the same CDR3 protein are collapsed into one entry carrying the most frequent genes and DNA. In this sample the table shows about 50,000 distinct CDR3 sequences, around 4% of which occur a single time. Approximately 1.6% of the sample lies in the top ten. Reading the label with the study, this specimen's time point is: healthy volunteer bleed at 2 weeks. Total RNA was extracted from unfractionated whole blood that had been collected in Tempus Blood RNA tubes. Sequenced material: whole blood. The receptors originated from a female donor in good health. Some clones in this sample may be carry-over from other donors' samples.

The chain uses TRBV7-2 and TRBJ1-4, with TRBD1 matching 10 bases. The CDR3 loop spans 15 amino acids. Germline trimming cut 8 bases from V and 4 bases from J; bases unmatched to any gene: 7. Germline assignment: CDR1 SGHTA and CDR2 FQGNSA. The CDR3 DNA is TGTGCCAGCGGGGGGACAGGGGTTTGTAATGAAAAACTGTTTTTT. It codes for CASGGTGVCNEKLFF.

This clonotype was recorded many times. The chain joins TRBV6-1 to TRBJ1-5, with D possibly matching TRBD1 (6 bases). CDR1 is MNHNS and CDR2 is SASEGT in the germline V gene. This CDR3 comprises 13 residues. The ends were cut back, 0 bases at V and 7 bases at J, with 7 bases in the middle. The CDR3 loop reads CASSEAGGQPQHF. Here the CDR3 DNA reads TGTGCCAGCAGTGAAGCCGGGGGCCAGCCCCAGCATTTT.

There are many counts of this clonotype. The genes are TRBV5-1 and TRBJ2-5; D is tentatively TRBD1 or TRBD2 (5 bases each). The CDR3 loop spans 15 amino acids. The V gene lost 0 bases and the J gene lost 1 base, with 10 bases spanning the gap. Germline V gene lookup returns CDR1 SGHRS and CDR2 YFSETQ. The CDR3 loop reads CASSLDRGSQETQYF. CDR3 DNA: TGCGCCAGCAGCTTGGATCGGGGCAGCCAAGAGACCCAGTACTTC.

This clonotype came up a few times. The genes are TRBV20-1 and TRBJ1-4; possibly TRBD1 for D (6 bases). Trimming removed 5 bases from V and 10 bases from J, with 17 bases in between. CDR3 length: 13 residues. Germline assignment: CDR1 DFQATT and CDR2 SNEGSKA (reference sequence). CDR3: CSALQGLSGKLFF. The CDR3 region has the DNA TGCAGTGCTTTACAGGGACTTTCTGGAAAACTGTTTTTT.

In this sample, this clonotype turned up many times. The genes are TRBV30 and TRBJ1-6; TRBD1 aligns across 8 bases. CDR1 and CDR2 (germline): GTSNPN, SVGIG (reference sequence). The CDR3 covers 16 residues. The V segment lost 2 bases and the J segment 6 bases; nucleotides outside the gene matches: 9. The CDR3 DNA is TGTGCCTGGAGTATCGACAGGGGAGGTGGTAATTCACCCCTCCACTTT. It is translated as CAWSIDRGGGNSPLHF.

This clonotype was found many times. CDR3 DNA: TGTGCCAGCAGCTCCTCTCTAGCGGGGGGAGCCTCTGGGGAGCTGTTTTTT. Translating gives CASSSSLAGGASGELFF. The chain recombines TRBV11-1 with TRBJ2-2; 11 positions agree with TRBD2. CDR1 and CDR2 from the germline V gene are SGHAT and FQDESV (reference sequence). The V segment lost 4 bases and the J segment 8 bases; nucleotides outside the gene matches: 12. The CDR3 contains 17 residues. Filled out from reference TRBV11-1 and TRBJ2-2, the complete variable domain reads EAEVAQSPRYKITEKSQAVAFWCDPISGHATLYWYRQILGQGPELLVQFQDESVVDDSQLPKDRFSAERLKGVDSTLKIQPAELGDSAMYLCASSSSLAGGASGELFFGEGSRLTVL.

This clonotype was recorded many times. The CDR3 reads CASSVGHSNQPQHF. CDR3 coding DNA: TGTGCCAGCAGCGTAGGGCATAGCAATCAGCCCCAGCATTTT. The V call is TRBV9, the J call TRBJ1-5; no firm D call. V lost 0 bases and J lost 0, with 4 bases in between. The CDR3 is 14 residues long. From germline, CDR1 is SGDLS and CDR2 YYNGEE.

The chain joins TRBV5-1 to TRBJ2-2; 8 nucleotides line up with TRBD1. The trim removed 4 bases at V and 0 bases at J, leaving 2 bases unmatched. CDR1 SGHRS and CDR2 YFSETQ come from the germline V gene. CDR3 length equals 15 residues. The CDR3 reads CASSRGQANTGELFF. As DNA, the CDR3 is TGCGCCAGCAGCCGGGGACAGGCGAACACCGGGGAGCTGTTTTTT.

This clonotype was seen at least ten times. V and J are TRBV21-1 and TRBJ2-3. TRBV21-1 is annotated as a pseudogene. The CDR3 contains 12 residues. The CDR3, as DNA: TGTGCCAGCAGCAACGATAATTTGCCGCAGTATTTT. This sequence encodes CASSNDNLPQYF.

Many counts were recorded for this clonotype. V gene TRBV20-1 combines with J gene TRBJ2-7; 9 bases map to TRBD1. V gave up 2 bases and J gave up 7 bases; unmatched junction bases: 9. In germline, CDR1 is DFQATT, CDR2 SNEGSKA (reference sequence). CDR3 length equals 14 residues. This CDR3 is CSARKGQGLREQYF. In nucleotides, the CDR3 is TGCAGTGCTAGAAAGGGACAGGGACTGAGGGAGCAGTACTTC.

In this sample, this clonotype turned up once. This may be a read error: a much more frequent sequence differs by one nucleotide. The chain links TRBV5-1 to TRBJ2-7; D may be TRBD2 (5 bases). The germline gives CDR1 SGHRS, CDR2 YFSETQ. The CDR3 runs to 18 residues. In DNA, the CDR3 is TGCGCCAGCGGCTTAGGCCAAAGGTCCGGGGTAGGATCTTACGAGCAGTACTTC. Its translation is CASGLGQRSGVGSYEQYF.

This clonotype came up many times. The chain joins TRBV29-1 to TRBJ1-2, with D unresolved. Trimming removed 0 bases from V and 6 bases from J, with 17 bases in between. Looked up from germline, CDR1 is SQVTM and CDR2 is ANQGSEA. The CDR3 runs 15 residues. The CDR3 DNA reads TGCAGCGTTGAAGATCGGTCCGTCTATGTCAATGGCTACACCTTC. Its protein is CSVEDRSVYVNGYTF. The entire variable domain, with the rest obtained from reference TRBV29-1 and TRBJ1-2, is as follows: SAVISQKPSRDICQRGTSLTIQCQVDSQVTMMFWYRQQPGQSLTLIATANQGSEATYESGFVIDKFPISRPNLTFSTLTVSNMSPEDSSIYLCSVEDRSVYVNGYTFGSGTRLTVV.

This clonotype was observed at least ten times. The chain links TRBV29-1 to TRBJ1-5, with 11 bases matching TRBD1. CDR1 is SQVTM and CDR2 is ANQGSEA in the germline V gene. The J segment lost 7 bases and the V segment lost 6 bases, leaving 5 bases of the junction unmatched. The CDR3 has 13 residues. The CDR3 reads CSVGGQGDQPQHF. The CDR3 nucleotides read TGCAGCGTGGGGGGACAGGGGGACCAGCCCCAGCATTTT.